This paragraph covers one TCR beta chain sequence. Its target is unknown. RNA transcripts provided the source from which TCR beta CDR3 regions were amplified. TCR CDR3 underwent first-round RT-PCR with the HTBI primer set. MiXCR, run by TCRdb on the multiplex PCR reads, gives a single entry per CDR3 protein. The table shows roughly 700,000 distinct CDR3 sequences, with 15% to 20% occurring only once. The sample is drawn from a study of T cells in Graves' hyperthyroidism and ophthalmopathy. Study-level results: From stable hyperthyroidism, ophthalmopathy was separated by a 13 V-J model. Among thyroid clonotypes expanded above 0.001, most also appeared in blood.

Germline CDR1 SGHDN, CDR2 FVKESK. After removal of 6 bases from V and 0 bases from J, the junction contained 9 bases not matched to a gene. This CDR3 is built from 17 residues. The rearrangement joins TRBV14 to TRBJ2-1, with 9 bases lining up with TRBD1. Sequences were obtained from blood. The TCR was taken from a man aged 50 or older with Graves' hyperthyroidism. CDR3 protein: CASSSDRGLSSYNEQFF. The CDR3 DNA reads as TGTGCCAGCAGTTCGGACAGGGGACTAAGCTCCTACAATGAGCAGTTCTTC.